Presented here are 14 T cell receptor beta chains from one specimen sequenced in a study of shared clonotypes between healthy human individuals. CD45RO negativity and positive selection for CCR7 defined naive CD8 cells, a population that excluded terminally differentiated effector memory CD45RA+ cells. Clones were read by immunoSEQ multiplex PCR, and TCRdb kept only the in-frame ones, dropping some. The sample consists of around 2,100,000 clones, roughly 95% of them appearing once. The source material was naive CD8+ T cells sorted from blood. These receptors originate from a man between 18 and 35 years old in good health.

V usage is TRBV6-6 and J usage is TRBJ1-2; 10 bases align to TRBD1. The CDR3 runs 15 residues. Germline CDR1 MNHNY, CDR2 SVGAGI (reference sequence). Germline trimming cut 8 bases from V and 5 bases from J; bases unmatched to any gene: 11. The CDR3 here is CASGPQTGGAYGYTF. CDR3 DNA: TGTGCCAGCGGACCTCAGACAGGGGGCGCATATGGCTACACCTTC.

DNA for the CDR3: TGTGCCAGCAGAAGGTGGTCTAATGAAAAACTGTTTTTT. This sequence encodes CASRRWSNEKLFF. J is TRBJ1-4 and V is TRBV6-1; D ambiguous. This CDR3 comprises 13 residues. The V end lost 6 bases, the J end lost 3 bases, and 8 bases lay between the germline ends. Per germline, CDR1 MNHNS and CDR2 SASEGT.

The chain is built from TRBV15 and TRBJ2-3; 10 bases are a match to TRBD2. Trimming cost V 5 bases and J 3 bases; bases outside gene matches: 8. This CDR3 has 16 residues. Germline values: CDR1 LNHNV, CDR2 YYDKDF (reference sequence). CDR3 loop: CATSPGVTSGTDTQYF. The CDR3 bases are TGTGCCACCAGCCCCGGCGTGACTAGCGGGACAGATACGCAGTATTTT.

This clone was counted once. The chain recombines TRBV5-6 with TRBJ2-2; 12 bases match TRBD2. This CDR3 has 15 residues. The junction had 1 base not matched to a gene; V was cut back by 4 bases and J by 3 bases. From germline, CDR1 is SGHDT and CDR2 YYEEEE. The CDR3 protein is CASSRLAGDTGELFF. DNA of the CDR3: TGTGCCAGCAGCCGACTAGCGGGAGACACCGGGGAGCTGTTTTTT.

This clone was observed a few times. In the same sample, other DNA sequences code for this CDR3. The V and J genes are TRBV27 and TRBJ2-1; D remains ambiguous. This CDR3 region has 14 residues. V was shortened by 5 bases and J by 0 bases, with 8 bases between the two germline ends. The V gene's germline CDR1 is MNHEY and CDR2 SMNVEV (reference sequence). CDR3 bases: TGTGCCAGCAGTCTAGGTAGCTCCTACAATGAGCAGTTCTTC. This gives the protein CASSLGSSYNEQFF.

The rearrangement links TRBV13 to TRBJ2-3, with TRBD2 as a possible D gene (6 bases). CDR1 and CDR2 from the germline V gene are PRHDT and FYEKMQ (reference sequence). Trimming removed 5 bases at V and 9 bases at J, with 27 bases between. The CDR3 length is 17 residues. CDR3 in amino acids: CASSPRTNNALLGTQYF. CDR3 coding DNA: TGTGCCAGCAGCCCCAGGACTAACAATGCCTTACTAGGCACGCAGTATTTT. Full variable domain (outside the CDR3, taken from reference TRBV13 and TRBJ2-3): AAGVIQSPRHLIKEKRETATLKCYPIPRHDTVYWYQQGPGQDPQFLISFYEKMQSDKGSIPDRFSAQQFSDYHSELNMSSLELGDSALYFCASSPRTNNALLGTQYFGPGTRLTVL.

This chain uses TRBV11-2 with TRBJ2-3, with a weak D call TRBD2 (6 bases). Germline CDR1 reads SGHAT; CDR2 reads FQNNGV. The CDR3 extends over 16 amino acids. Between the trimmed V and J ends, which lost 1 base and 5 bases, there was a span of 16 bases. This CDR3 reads CASSLGPGLGGDTQYF. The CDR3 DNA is TGTGCCAGCAGCTTAGGGCCGGGACTGGGGGGAGATACGCAGTATTTT.

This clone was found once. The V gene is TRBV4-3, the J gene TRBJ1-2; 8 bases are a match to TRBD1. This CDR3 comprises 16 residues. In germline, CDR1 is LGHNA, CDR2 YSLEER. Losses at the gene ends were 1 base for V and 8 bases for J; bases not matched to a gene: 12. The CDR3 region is CASSQAELTGGGGYTF. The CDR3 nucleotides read TGCGCCAGCAGCCAAGCGGAATTAACAGGGGGAGGGGGCTACACCTTC.

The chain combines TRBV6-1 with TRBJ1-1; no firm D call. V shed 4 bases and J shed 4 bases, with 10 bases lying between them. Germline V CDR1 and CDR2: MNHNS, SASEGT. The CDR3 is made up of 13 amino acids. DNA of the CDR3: TGTGCCAGCAGTGTACGGTGGTTCACTGAAGCTTTCTTT. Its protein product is CASSVRWFTEAFF.

CDR3 DNA sequence: TGTGCCAGCAGTTTGGTAGTAGCGGACGAGCAGTACTTC. It is translated as CASSLVVADEQYF. V usage is TRBV28 and J usage is TRBJ2-7; a weak D match, TRBD2 (6 bases). Trimming stripped 3 bases from V and 5 bases from J, with 11 bases between. Germline CDR1 reads MDHEN; CDR2 reads SYDVKM. The CDR3 is 13 residues long.

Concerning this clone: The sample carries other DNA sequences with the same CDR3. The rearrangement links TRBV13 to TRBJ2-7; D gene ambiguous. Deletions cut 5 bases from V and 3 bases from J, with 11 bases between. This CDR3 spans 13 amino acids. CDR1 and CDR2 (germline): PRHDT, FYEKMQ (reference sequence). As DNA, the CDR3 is TGTGCCAGCAGCCCCACGGGCAGCTACGAGCAGTACTTC. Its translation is CASSPTGSYEQYF. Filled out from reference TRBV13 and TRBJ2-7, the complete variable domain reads AAGVIQSPRHLIKEKRETATLKCYPIPRHDTVYWYQQGPGQDPQFLISFYEKMQSDKGSIPDRFSAQQFSDYHSELNMSSLELGDSALYFCASSPTGSYEQYFGPGTRLTVT.

CDR3 loop: CSGGGGTGYEQYF. Written as DNA, the CDR3 is TGCAGCGGCGGGGGAGGGACAGGCTACGAGCAGTACTTC. The rearrangement joins TRBV29-1 to TRBJ2-7; a possible D gene is TRBD1 (8 bases). The germline V and J ends were trimmed by 7 bases and 3 bases, with 16 bases remaining between them. The germline V gene encodes CDR1 SQVTM and CDR2 ANQGSEA. The CDR3 sequence is 13 residues long.

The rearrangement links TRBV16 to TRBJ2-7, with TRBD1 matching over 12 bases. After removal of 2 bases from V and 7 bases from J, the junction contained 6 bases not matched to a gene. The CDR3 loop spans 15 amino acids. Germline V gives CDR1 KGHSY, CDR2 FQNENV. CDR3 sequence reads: CASSQPGQGAGEQYF. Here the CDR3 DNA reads TGTGCCAGCAGCCAACCGGGACAGGGGGCAGGGGAGCAGTACTTC.

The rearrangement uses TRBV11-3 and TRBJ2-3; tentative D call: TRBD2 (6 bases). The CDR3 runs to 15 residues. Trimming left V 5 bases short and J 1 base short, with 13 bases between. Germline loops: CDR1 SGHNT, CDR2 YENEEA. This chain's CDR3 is CASSPSGRGTDTQYF. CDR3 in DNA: TGTGCCAGCAGCCCGAGCGGGCGGGGCACAGATACGCAGTATTTT.